Reported below is one T cell receptor (beta chain). No cognate antigen has been identified for it. Base qualities are not recorded, but no much larger clone differs from it by a single base. This sample stems from a study of neoadjuvant nivolumab and ipilimumab in lung cancer (dated by TCRdb to between 2020 and 2021). For context, the study as a whole: In the NEOSTAR trial, nivolumab was administered intravenously at 3 mg/kg on days 1, 15 and 29, and the combination arm also received ipilimumab 1 mg/kg on day 1 only. The study compared TCR repertoires in pretherapy (baseline) peripheral blood with TCR repertoires in tumors resected at surgery following neoadjuvant immune checkpoint blockade. For each study arm, the primary endpoint of the trial was the rate of major pathologic response (MPR) in the intention-to-treat population. The trial treated under 50 patients with operable NSCLC: approximately 23 were randomized to nivolumab monotherapy and around 21 to nivolumab plus ipilimumab. Matched pretherapy and resected tumor pairs were analyzed for seven patients: four treated with nivolumab and three with nivolumab plus ipilimumab.

Study-wide findings and limitations: A positive correlation was observed between pretherapy blood TCR richness and richness in tumors resected after neoadjuvant therapy (Spearman R ~ 0.82). From pretherapy to surgery, increases in tumor T-cell richness and clonality were observed in three of three dual-therapy tumors but in only two of four nivolumab-treated tumors. TCR richness and clonality were greater in resected tumors than in tumor-adjacent uninvolved lung, and increases were seen in more dual-therapy-treated tumors. No significant correlation was found between TCR clonality and pathologic tumor regression, and only a single major-pathologic-response sample was available for the analysis of TCR clonality versus pathologic tumor regression. A small number of samples underwent TCR sequencing.

The time point label, read with the paper, signifies: at surgical resection after neoadjuvant nivolumab +/- ipilimumab. Samples were obtained from the phase 2 randomized NEOSTAR trial, in which neoadjuvant nivolumab or nivolumab plus ipilimumab followed by surgery was tested in operable NSCLC. Counted from cysteine to phenylalanine, this CDR3 has 13 amino acids. Only the CDR3 part of the read is kept: 39 bases, read in frame from the first base. V is cut by 1 base and J by 4 bases, and the space between the germline ends is 6 bases. The germline V gene gives CDR1 as SNHLY and CDR2 as FYNNEI. The library came from the immunoSEQ multiplex PCR assay. As for the authors' bioinformatics: Repertoires were summarized in terms of richness and clonality, and significantly expanded and contracted clones between pre- and post-therapy samples were identified. TCRdb stores this immuneACCESS table with in-frame sequences only. Part of the clones is absent; in the studies checked, under half of the shortfall reflects unresolved V genes, and no reason is known for the rest. That table supplies the V and J calls and clone size; D and trimming were determined from the DNA. The sample table records some 30,000 clones; about nine tenths of these occur just once. Of the sample, roughly 5.3% falls within the top ten clones.

Sequences were derived from peripheral blood, sampled after neoadjuvant nivolumab, alone or with ipilimumab, at or shortly before surgery. The V gene is TRBV2 and the J gene is TRBJ2-3; the D segment cannot be called with confidence. The receptor comes from an adult with non-small cell lung cancer. The CDR3 amino acid sequence is: CASSEEVADTQYF. The DNA sequence follows: TGTGCCAGCAGTGAAGAGGTGGCAGATACGCAGTATTTT.